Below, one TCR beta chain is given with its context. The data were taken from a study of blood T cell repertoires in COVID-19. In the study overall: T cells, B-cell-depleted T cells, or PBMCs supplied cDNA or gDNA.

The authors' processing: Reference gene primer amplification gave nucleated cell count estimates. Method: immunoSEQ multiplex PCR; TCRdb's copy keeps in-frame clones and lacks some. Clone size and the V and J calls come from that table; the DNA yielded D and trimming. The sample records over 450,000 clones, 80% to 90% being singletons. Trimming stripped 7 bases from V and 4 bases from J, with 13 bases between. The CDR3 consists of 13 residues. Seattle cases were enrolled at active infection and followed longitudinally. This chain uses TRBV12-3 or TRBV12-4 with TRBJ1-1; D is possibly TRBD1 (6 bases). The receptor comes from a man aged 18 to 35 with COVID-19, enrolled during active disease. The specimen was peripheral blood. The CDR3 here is CASMRQAATEAFF. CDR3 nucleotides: TGTGCCAGCATGCGACAGGCGGCCACTGAAGCTTTCTTT.